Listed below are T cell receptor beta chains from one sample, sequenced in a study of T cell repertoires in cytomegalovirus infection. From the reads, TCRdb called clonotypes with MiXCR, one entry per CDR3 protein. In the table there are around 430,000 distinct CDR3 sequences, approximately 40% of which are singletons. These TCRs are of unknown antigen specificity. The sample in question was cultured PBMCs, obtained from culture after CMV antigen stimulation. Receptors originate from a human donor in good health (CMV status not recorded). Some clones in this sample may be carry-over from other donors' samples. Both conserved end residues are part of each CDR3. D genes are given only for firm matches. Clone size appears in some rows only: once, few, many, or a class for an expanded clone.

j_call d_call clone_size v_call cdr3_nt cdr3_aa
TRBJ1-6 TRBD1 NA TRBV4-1 TGTGCCAGCAGCTTCGGACAGGGAGGAGATTCACCCCTCCACTTT CASSFGQGGDSPLHF
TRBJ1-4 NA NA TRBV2 TGTGCCAGCAGTGAAGCTAGGCGTGCGTGGGAAAAACTGTTTTTT CASSEARRAWEKLFF
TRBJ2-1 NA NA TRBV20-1 TGCAGTGCTAGAGATGGGGGGCCTGAGCAGTTCTTC CSARDGGPEQFF
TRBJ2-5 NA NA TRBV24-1 TGTGCCACCAGTGGACACCCAAAAGAGACCCAGTACTTC CATSGHPKETQYF
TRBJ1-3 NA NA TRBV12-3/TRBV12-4 TGTGCCAGCAGTCCGCCCGCGGCTGGAAACACCATATATTTT CASSPPAAGNTIYF
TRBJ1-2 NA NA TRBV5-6 TGTGCCAGCAGCTTGGGGTTGACAGGTTTGGACTATGGCTACACCTTC CASSLGLTGLDYGYTF
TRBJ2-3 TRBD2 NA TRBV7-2 TGTGCCAGCAGCGTGATAGCGGGAGGGCCAACAGATACGCAGTATTTT CASSVIAGGPTDTQYF
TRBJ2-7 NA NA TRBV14 TGTGCCAGCAGCCAATATAGGCGGTACGAGCAGTACTTC CASSQYRRYEQYF
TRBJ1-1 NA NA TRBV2 TGTGCCAGCCGGAGTACTGAAGCTTTCTTT CASRSTEAFF
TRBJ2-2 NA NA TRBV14 TGTGCCAGCAATTCCCAGGTCAACACCGGGGAGCTGTTTTTT CASNSQVNTGELFF
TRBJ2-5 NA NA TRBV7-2 TGTGCCAGCAGCCGACGACTGCAAGTGGGGACCCAGTACTTC CASSRRLQVGTQYF
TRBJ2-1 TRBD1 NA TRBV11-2 TGTGCCAGCAGTACCAATGAGGGGGCCTCCTACAATGAGCAGTTCTTC CASSTNEGASYNEQFF
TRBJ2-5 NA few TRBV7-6 TGTGCCAGCAGCCGCCGGACAGCATCTCTGGAGACCCAGTACTTC CASSRRTASLETQYF
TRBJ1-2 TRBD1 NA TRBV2 TGTGCCAGCAGCCGGGACAGACTCAACTATGGCTACACCTTC CASSRDRLNYGYTF
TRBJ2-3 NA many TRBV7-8 TGTGCCAGCAGCTTAGCTTCGGAGGGAACCGGAACGCAGTATTTT CASSLASEGTGTQYF
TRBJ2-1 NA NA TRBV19 TGTGCCAGTAGTATCTTGGTCGCCGAGAGCTCCTACAATGAGCAGTTCTTC CASSILVAESSYNEQFF
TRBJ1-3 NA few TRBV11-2 TGTGCCAGCAGCCCCCGGGCCGCGGGGGCTGGAAACACCATATATTTT CASSPRAAGAGNTIYF
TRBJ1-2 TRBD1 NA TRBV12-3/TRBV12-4 TGTGCCAGCAGTTATAACAGGGGGTCGGGCTACACCTTC CASSYNRGSGYTF
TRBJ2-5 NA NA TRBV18 TGTGCCAGCTCACCTAAAGGGGGGACTCTGGAGACCCAGTACTTC CASSPKGGTLETQYF
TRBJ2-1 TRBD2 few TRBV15 TGTGCCACCAGCAGAAGTGGAGCGGGGGGGATAAATGAGCAGTTCTTC CATSRSGAGGINEQFF
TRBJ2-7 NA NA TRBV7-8 TGTGCCAGCAGCTTAAGGAGAGTCTTCTCCTACGAGCAGTACTTC CASSLRRVFSYEQYF
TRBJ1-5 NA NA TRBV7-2 TGTGCCAGCAGTAAATCGGGCGGCCGGCCCCAGCATTTT CASSKSGGRPQHF
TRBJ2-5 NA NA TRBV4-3 TGCGCCAGCAGCCAAGATCCAGGAAGTGGGACCCAGTACTTC CASSQDPGSGTQYF
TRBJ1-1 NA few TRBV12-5 TGTGCTAGTGGTTTGTCCCTGGGAAACACTGAAGCTTTCTTT CASGLSLGNTEAFF
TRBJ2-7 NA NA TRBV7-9 TGTGCCAGCAGCACGGGACACCGATCCTACGAGCAGTACTTC CASSTGHRSYEQYF
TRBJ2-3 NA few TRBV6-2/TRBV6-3 TGTGCCAGCCGTGGAATAGTCGGCCGGGGCACAGATACGCAGTATTTT CASRGIVGRGTDTQYF
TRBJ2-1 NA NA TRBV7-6 TGTGCCAGCAGCTGGGGGGCAGGGGTTGATGAGCAGTTCTTC CASSWGAGVDEQFF
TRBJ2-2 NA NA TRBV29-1 TGCAGCGTGACCCTGACCCCAGCGCACACGAACACCGGGGAGCTGTTTTTT CSVTLTPAHTNTGELFF
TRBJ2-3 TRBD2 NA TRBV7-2 TGTGCCAGCAGCTACCAGCGGGGGGAAGATACGCAGTATTTT CASSYQRGEDTQYF
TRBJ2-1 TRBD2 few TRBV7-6 TGTGCCAGCAGCCCCACTGGGACTAGCGGGAGGTATGAGCAGTTCTTC CASSPTGTSGRYEQFF
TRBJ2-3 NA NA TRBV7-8 TGTGCCAGCAGCTTAAAGGGACGGAGCACAGATACGCAGTATTTT CASSLKGRSTDTQYF
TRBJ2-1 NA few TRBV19 TGTGCCAGTAGTGCATCAGGAGGAGGGGAGCAGTTCTTC CASSASGGGEQFF
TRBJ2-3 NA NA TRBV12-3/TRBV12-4 TGTGCCAGCGGCGAGACGGTTAGGGCAGATACGCAGTATTTT CASGETVRADTQYF
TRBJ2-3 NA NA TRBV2 TGTGCCAGCAGTGAGGAGGGCACAGATACGCAGTATTTT CASSEEGTDTQYF
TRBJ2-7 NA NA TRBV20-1 TGCAGTGCCAGAGACCAGAGCTCCTACGAGCAGTACTTC CSARDQSSYEQYF